Shown below are 9 T cell receptor beta chains from a single sample sequenced in a study of T cell changes during pregnancy in multiple sclerosis. Using immunoSEQ multiplex PCR, the repertoire was profiled, and TCRdb retains in-frame clones only, with some absent. The table lists around 100,000 clones, 85% to 95% of them singletons. The material was peripheral blood, obtained before pregnancy. The receptors were gathered from a female donor with multiple sclerosis, enrolled in a pregnancy study.

V and J are TRBV10-2 and TRBJ2-3; D may be TRBD2 (6 bases). V was cut by 6 bases and J by 3 bases, with 10 bases left in between. CDR1 and CDR2 from the germline V gene are WSHSY and SAAADI. The CDR3 contains 13 residues. The CDR3 bases are TGCGCCAGCAGGCTAGCGAATACAGATACGCAGTATTTT. It is translated as CASRLANTDTQYF.

The rearrangement links TRBV7-8 to TRBJ2-2; 10 nucleotides match TRBD2. Germline trimming cut 6 bases from V and 4 bases from J; bases unmatched to any gene: 2. This CDR3 region has 14 residues. Germline V gene lookup returns CDR1 SGHVS and CDR2 FQNEAQ. As DNA, the CDR3 is TGTGCCAGCAGTCTAGCGGGAGCCACCGGGGAGCTGTTTTTT. Amino acids: CASSLAGATGELFF.

The rearrangement joins TRBV7-8 to TRBJ1-1; the D is unclear. Trimming took 6 bases from V and 1 from J, leaving 3 bases between them. This CDR3 comprises 11 residues. Looked up from germline, CDR1 is SGHVS and CDR2 is FQNEAQ. This CDR3 reads CASRQNTEAFF. The CDR3 DNA is TGTGCCAGCAGACAGAACACTGAAGCTTTCTTT.

The chain uses TRBV30 and TRBJ2-1, with 9 nucleotides matching TRBD2. CDR3 length equals 14 residues. The germline CDR1 and CDR2 sequences are GTSNPN and SVGIG (reference sequence). The V gene end was trimmed by 4 bases and the J gene end by 5 bases; junction bases not matched to a gene: 6. The CDR3 loop is CAWTRREGHNEQFF. In nucleotides, the CDR3 is TGTGCCTGGACGAGGCGGGAGGGTCACAATGAGCAGTTCTTC.

This chain connects TRBV10-3 to TRBJ1-2; perhaps TRBD1 as D (5 bases). V lost 2 bases, J lost 3 bases, and 7 bases lay in between. This CDR3 has 13 amino acids. Germline V gene lookup returns CDR1 ENHRY and CDR2 SYGVKD. This CDR3 is CAISEAGYYGYTF. In DNA, the CDR3 is TGTGCCATCAGTGAGGCAGGGTACTATGGCTACACCTTC.

The rearrangement links TRBV27 to TRBJ1-1; TRBD1 matches 12 bases. The CDR3 has 16 residues. The V gene end was trimmed by 6 bases and the J gene end by 4 bases; junction bases not matched to a gene: 9. Germline-derived CDR1 and CDR2 are MNHEY and SMNVEV (reference sequence). The CDR3 DNA sequence: TGTGCCAGCAGCGGGGACAGGGGGCTTATAATCACTGAAGCTTTCTTT. This encodes CASSGDRGLIITEAFF.

V usage is TRBV27 and J usage is TRBJ2-5; 11 nucleotides align to TRBD1. V gave up 7 bases and J gave up 2 bases; unmatched junction bases: 9. The CDR3 is 16 residues long. Germline assignment: CDR1 MNHEY and CDR2 SMNVEV (reference sequence). CDR3 protein: CASTPLGTGGQETQYF. The CDR3 region has the DNA TGTGCCAGCACGCCATTGGGGACAGGGGGGCAAGAGACCCAGTACTTC.

This clone was counted a single time. The chain carries TRBV7-2 and TRBJ2-7; 9 nucleotides align to TRBD2. Germline loops: CDR1 SGHTA, CDR2 FQGNSA. This CDR3 region has 15 residues. The V gene end was trimmed by 5 bases and the J gene end by 0 bases; junction bases not matched to a gene: 5. The CDR3 nucleotides read TGTGCCAGCAGCCTGAGCGGGAGGACCTCCTACGAGCAGTACTTC. Encoded protein: CASSLSGRTSYEQYF.

The CDR3 nucleotides are TGTGCCAGCAGAACCCAGGGGGCGTTCAACGAGCAGTACTTC. It yields the protein CASRTQGAFNEQYF. The chain joins TRBV27 to TRBJ2-7; the match to TRBD1 covers 8 bases. Trimming cost V 6 bases and J 5 bases; bases outside gene matches: 9. Germline CDR1 reads MNHEY; CDR2 reads SMNVEV (reference sequence). This CDR3 comprises 14 residues.